Listed here are 21 T cell receptor beta chains from one sample, sequenced in a study of liver allograft versus peripheral blood T cells. Across the study: Comparing T cell receptor repertoires in transplanted livers with those in recipients' peripheral blood was part of the design.

Each CDR3 protein gets one entry after TCRdb re-called the reads with MiXCR. The table lists 10,000 or so distinct CDR3 sequences, roughly 18% of them singletons. Every receptor here comes from a human patient who had a liver transplant. Some T cells may arise from the graft donor.

Within the sample, this clonotype is medium-sized (0.01 to 0.1%). V gene TRBV6-6 combines with J gene TRBJ1-5; 7 bases are shared with TRBD1. Germline V gene lookup returns CDR1 MNHNY and CDR2 SVGAGI (reference sequence). This CDR3 contains 16 residues. The trim removed 6 bases at V and 2 bases at J, leaving 10 bases unmatched. The DNA for the CDR3 is TGTGCCAGCAGCCAGACAGGGTCTGTCGGCAATCAGCCCCAGCATTTT. Its translation: CASSQTGSVGNQPQHF.

This clonotype is classed as medium-sized. The V call is TRBV18, the J call TRBJ1-1, with a possible D match to TRBD1 (6 bases). V gave up 0 bases and J gave up 0 bases, with 14 bases separating them. In germline, CDR1 is KGHSH, CDR2 LQKENI. The CDR3 consists of 17 residues. The CDR3 nucleotides are TGTGCCAGCTCACCACCGATAGGGGGTCTTATGAACACTGAAGCTTTCTTT. Its protein product is CASSPPIGGLMNTEAFF.

This clonotype counts as medium-sized. This chain connects TRBV18 to TRBJ1-4, with 7 bases lining up with TRBD1. Trimming took 3 bases from V and 5 from J; bases not matched to a gene: 3. The CDR3 is 14 residues long. CDR1 and CDR2 (germline): KGHSH, LQKENI. The CDR3 DNA follows: TGTGCCAGCTCACCGCGACAGGGAAATGAAAAACTGTTTTTT. This translates into CASSPRQGNEKLFF.

The sample holds one count of this clonotype. A much more abundant neighbour one base away suggests this may be a read error. Given the absence of the conserved phenylalanine or tryptophan at the CDR3 end, a read error is likely. The V and J genes are TRBV6-5 and TRBJ2-7; 8 bases agree with TRBD1. The CDR3 is made up of 17 amino acids. V gave up 7 bases and J gave up 4 bases; unmatched junction bases: 18. From germline, CDR1 is MNHEY and CDR2 SVGAGI. This CDR3 is CASISSGTGRRLYEQYL. As DNA, the CDR3 is TGTGCCAGCATATCCTCCGGGACAGGACGCCGCCTTTACGAGCAGTACTTA.

This clonotype was counted at least ten times. This sequence joins TRBV5-4 and TRBJ1-2; D might be TRBD1 (5 bases). CDR1 is SGHNT and CDR2 is YYREEE in the germline V gene (reference sequence). The CDR3 has 15 residues. Trimming shortened V by 0 bases and J by 4 bases, and 13 bases separated the two germline ends. CDR3 in amino acids: CASSLGGRQSYGYTF. The CDR3 DNA is TGTGCCAGCAGCTTGGGGGGGAGGCAGTCCTATGGCTACACCTTC.

In its sample, this clonotype was seen many times. J is TRBJ1-1 and V is TRBV18; D gene ambiguous. Germline V gene lookup returns CDR1 KGHSH and CDR2 LQKENI. The CDR3 covers 17 residues. V was cut by 2 bases and J by 3 bases, with 19 bases left in between. As DNA, the CDR3 is TGTGCCAGCTCACCAGTCGGCACAGCCCGGCTGGACACTGAAGCTTTCTTT. Protein sequence: CASSPVGTARLDTEAFF.

The J gene is TRBJ2-4, the V gene TRBV18; tentatively, D is TRBD2 (5 bases). Germline loops: CDR1 KGHSH, CDR2 LQKENI. This CDR3 has 14 amino acids. Trimming pared 3 bases from V and 7 bases from J, leaving 13 bases between. The CDR3: CASSPRPDFNIQYF. CDR3 nucleotides: TGTGCCAGCTCACCTCGCCCGGACTTTAACATTCAGTACTTC.

In this sample, this clonotype is medium-sized (0.01 to 0.1%). This sequence joins TRBV7-2 and TRBJ1-2; D call uncertain. Germline V gives CDR1 SGHTA, CDR2 FQGNSA. V shed 4 bases and J shed 4 bases, with 7 bases lying between them. The length of the CDR3 is 12 residues. In nucleotides, the CDR3 is TGTGCCAGCAGCTCCCCAGCCTATGGCTACACCTTC. As protein: CASSSPAYGYTF.

V and J are TRBV6-5 and TRBJ1-2; 12 bases align to TRBD1. The ends lost 5 bases at V and 1 base at J; junction bases unmatched: 2. The CDR3 is made up of 15 amino acids. Germline CDR1 MNHEY, CDR2 SVGAGI. CDR3 bases: TGTGCCAGCAGTGGGGACAGGGGGCTTAACTATGGCTACACCTTC. This sequence encodes CASSGDRGLNYGYTF.

This chain uses TRBV30 with TRBJ1-2, with unresolved D. Germline V gene sequence: CDR1 GTSNPN, CDR2 SVGIG (reference sequence). The V gene lost 8 bases and the J gene lost 1 base, with 14 bases spanning the gap. CDR3 length: 13 residues. CDR3 in amino acids: CARAAGFNYGYTF. DNA of the CDR3: TGTGCCCGGGCAGCCGGATTTAACTATGGCTACACCTTC.

This clonotype has a count of ten or more. This rearrangement joins TRBV30 to TRBJ1-1, with D tentatively TRBD1 (5 bases). This CDR3 has 11 residues. CDR1 GTSNPN and CDR2 SVGIG come from the germline V gene (reference sequence). The ends were cut back, 8 bases at V and 3 bases at J, with 10 bases in the middle. CDR3 sequence (DNA): TGTGCCGGGGCGTGGGACACTGAAGCTTTCTTT. It specifies CAGAWDTEAFF.

This clonotype has ten or more counts. This rearrangement joins TRBV30 to TRBJ1-2, with TRBD1 matching 8 bases. CDR1 is GTSNPN, CDR2 SVGIG, per germline (reference sequence). After removal of 2 bases from V and 3 bases from J, the junction contained 5 bases not matched to a gene. This CDR3 is built from 14 residues. CDR3 loop: CAWSSAGGYYGYTF. In DNA, the CDR3 is TGTGCCTGGAGTTCGGCAGGGGGCTACTATGGCTACACCTTC.

This clonotype was counted ten times or more. The chain links TRBV27 to TRBJ1-2; 8 positions agree with TRBD1. V was clipped by 6 bases and J by 4 bases; unmatched bases: 7. The CDR3 contains 14 residues. Germline CDR1 reads MNHEY; CDR2 reads SMNVEV (reference sequence). CDR3 sequence reads: CASREGQASYGYTF. The CDR3 nucleotides are TGTGCCAGCAGGGAGGGACAGGCCTCCTATGGCTACACCTTC.

V usage is TRBV20-1 and J usage is TRBJ1-5; no reliable D call. The CDR3 is 11 amino acids. In germline, CDR1 is DFQATT, CDR2 SNEGSKA (reference sequence). V was trimmed by 0 bases and J by 11 bases, leaving 8 bases between them. CDR3 coding DNA: TGCAGTGCTAGAGATCAAGTAGCCCAGCATTTT. This translates into CSARDQVAQHF.

This chain connects TRBV11-2 to TRBJ1-3, with D hard to call. Trimming stripped 0 bases from V and 0 bases from J, with 9 bases between. This CDR3 has 16 amino acids. The germline CDR1 and CDR2 sequences are SGHAT and FQNNGV. The chain's CDR3 is CASSLEGGYSGNTIYF. CDR3 nucleotides: TGTGCCAGCAGCTTAGAGGGCGGCTACTCTGGAAACACCATATATTTT.

This clonotype was recorded many times. This chain uses TRBV18 with TRBJ1-3; D is uncertain. Trimming took off 3 bases at V and 0 bases at J, with 6 bases between the two ends. Germline V gene lookup returns CDR1 KGHSH and CDR2 LQKENI. The CDR3 consists of 14 residues. CDR3 in amino acids: CASSPESSGNTIYF. CDR3 nucleotides: TGTGCCAGCTCACCCGAGTCCTCTGGAAACACCATATATTTT. The complete variable domain, with remaining parts taken from reference TRBV18 and TRBJ1-3, reads NAGVMQNPRHLVRRRGQEARLRCSPMKGHSHVYWYRQLPEEGLKFMVYLQKENIIDESGMPKERFSAEFPKEGPSILRIQQVVRGDSAAYFCASSPESSGNTIYFGEGSWLTVV.

This clonotype was counted at least ten times. This sequence joins TRBV10-3 and TRBJ2-7, with a possible D match to TRBD1 (6 bases). The V and J ends lost 6 bases and 0 bases respectively, with 15 bases between them. Germline CDR1 ENHRY, CDR2 SYGVKD. This CDR3 contains 15 residues. The CDR3 spells CAISGADRTSYEQYF. The CDR3 coding sequence is TGTGCCATCAGCGGGGCCGACAGGACCTCCTACGAGCAGTACTTC.

This clonotype is medium-sized by share. The rearrangement uses TRBV10-3 and TRBJ1-4; tentatively, D is TRBD1 (6 bases). CDR3 length: 15 residues. V dropped 3 bases and J dropped 7 bases, with 15 bases sitting between them. Germline CDR1 ENHRY, CDR2 SYGVKD. The CDR3 sequence is CAISDPGDGGEKLFF. The CDR3 DNA sequence: TGTGCCATCAGTGACCCAGGGGATGGTGGTGAAAAACTGTTTTTT.

This clonotype was counted at least ten times. The genes are TRBV6-2 or TRBV6-3 and TRBJ2-7; D is possibly TRBD1 (7 bases). This CDR3 region has 14 residues. Trimming took off 6 bases at V and 2 bases at J, with 14 bases between the two ends. The germline V gene has CDR1 MNHEY and CDR2 SVGEGT. Here the CDR3 DNA reads TGTGCCAGCAGACCGACAGGGAGGACCTACGAGCAGTACTTC. Its translation: CASRPTGRTYEQYF.

The genes are TRBV9 and TRBJ2-1; a weak D match, TRBD2 (6 bases). The germline V and J ends were trimmed by 0 bases and 2 bases, with 9 bases remaining between them. Germline V lookup: CDR1 SGDLS, CDR2 YYNGEE. The CDR3 contains 15 residues. CDR3 in DNA: TGTGCCAGCAGCGTAGAGGGACTTCCCTACAATGAGCAGTTCTTC. Protein: CASSVEGLPYNEQFF.

Only a few counts were recorded for this clonotype. The chain combines TRBV12-5 with TRBJ2-3; 9 bases map to TRBD2. J lost 1 base, V lost 1 base, and 0 bases had no gene match. The CDR3 consists of 15 residues. Germline V gene data show CDR1 as LGHNT and CDR2 as FRNRAP. This CDR3 is CASGLGTSGTDTQYF. In DNA, the CDR3 is TGTGCTAGTGGTTTGGGGACTAGCGGCACAGATACGCAGTATTTT. Full variable domain (outside the CDR3, taken from reference TRBV12-5 and TRBJ2-3): DARVTQTPRHKVTEMGQEVTMRCQPILGHNTVFWYRQTMMQGLELLAYFRNRAPLDDSGMPKDRFSAEMPDATLATLKIQPSEPRDSAVYFCASGLGTSGTDTQYFGPGTRLTVL.